These 32 T cell receptor beta chains were sequenced from one sample in a study of shared clonotypes between healthy human individuals. Only in-frame clones appear in the TCRdb table, and some are missing; sequencing was by immunoSEQ multiplex PCR. The profile shows about 2,500,000 clones, roughly 92% of them singletons. Sequencing was done on a sample of naive CD4+ T cells sorted from blood. As for subset: CD45RA+ positively selected. The receptors derive from a man between 18 and 35 years old in good health.

J is TRBJ2-1 and V is TRBV27; TRBD2 matches at 7 bases. After removal of 5 bases from V and 1 base from J, the junction contained 11 bases not matched to a gene. The CDR3 extends over 17 amino acids. The germline CDR1 and CDR2 sequences are MNHEY and SMNVEV (reference sequence). The CDR3 sequence: CASSPRGSGPSYNEQFF. As DNA, the CDR3 is TGTGCCAGCAGTCCCCGGGGTAGCGGGCCTTCCTACAATGAGCAGTTCTTC.

This clone was counted a single time. The chain links TRBV18 to TRBJ2-5; D is tentatively TRBD1 or TRBD2 (7 bases each). Trimming shortened V by 3 bases and J by 0 bases, and 17 bases separated the two germline ends. CDR1 is KGHSH and CDR2 is LQKENI in the germline V gene. The CDR3 extends over 17 amino acids. The CDR3 DNA reads as TGTGCCAGCTCACCTCAGGGAGGGGGCAGGTACCAAGAGACCCAGTACTTC. This translates into CASSPQGGGRYQETQYF.

The chain joins TRBV9 to TRBJ1-3; D not certain. Between the trimmed V and J ends, which lost 3 bases and 0 bases, there was a span of 16 bases. CDR3 size: 17 residues. Germline CDR1 is SGDLS and CDR2 is YYNGEE. CDR3 sequence reads: CASSGAAFASSGNTIYF. As DNA, the CDR3 is TGTGCCAGCAGCGGAGCTGCTTTCGCGTCCTCTGGAAACACCATATATTTT. Combining the CDR3 with reference TRBV9 and TRBJ1-3 gives the whole variable domain DSGVTQTPKHLITATGQRVTLRCSPRSGDLSVYWYQQSLDQGLQFLIQYYNGEERAKGNILERFSAQQFPDLHSELNLSSLELGDSALYFCASSGAAFASSGNTIYFGEGSWLTVV.

V is TRBV27 and J is TRBJ2-7; possible D gene TRBD2, 5 bases. The CDR3 is 15 residues long. Germline assignment: CDR1 MNHEY and CDR2 SMNVEV (reference sequence). The ends were cut back, 2 bases at V and 3 bases at J, with 14 bases in the middle. As DNA, the CDR3 is TGTGCCAGCAGTTTAAAGCCCACGGGGAGCTACGAGCAGTACTTC. Protein product: CASSLKPTGSYEQYF.

The chain joins TRBV4-3 to TRBJ2-2, with D unresolved. The CDR3 loop spans 14 amino acids. Germline values: CDR1 LGHNA, CDR2 YSLEER. Between the trimmed V and J ends, which lost 2 bases and 3 bases, there was a span of 7 bases. CDR3 residues: CASSQNGDTGELFF. In DNA, the CDR3 is TGCGCCAGCAGCCAAAACGGAGACACCGGGGAGCTGTTTTTT.

The chain carries TRBV6-5 and TRBJ2-1; the D gene is possibly TRBD1 (5 bases). The V gene lost 7 bases and the J gene lost 4 bases, with 17 bases spanning the gap. Germline CDR1 and CDR2: MNHEY and SVGAGI. CDR3 size: 15 residues. DNA of the CDR3: TGTGCCAGCAAAACCACAGGACGCAGATACAATGAGCAGTTCTTC. This translates into CASKTTGRRYNEQFF.

This clone was observed a single time. The V gene is TRBV10-1, the J gene TRBJ1-1; D gene ambiguous. Germline V lookup: CDR1 WNHNN, CDR2 SYGVQD (reference sequence). V dropped 4 bases and J dropped 2 bases, with 14 bases sitting between them. This CDR3 comprises 15 residues. Written as DNA, the CDR3 is TGCGCCAGCAGTGCGGTGGCAGGTGCTAACACTGAAGCTTTCTTT. Translation: CASSAVAGANTEAFF.

This chain joins TRBV30 and TRBJ1-2, with D possibly matching TRBD1 (5 bases). This CDR3 comprises 13 residues. Germline values: CDR1 GTSNPN, CDR2 SVGIG (reference sequence). Trimming took off 0 bases at V and 9 bases at J, with 14 bases between the two ends. CDR3 region: CAWSVPNGHSYTF. As DNA, the CDR3 is TGTGCCTGGAGTGTACCTAACGGACACAGCTACACCTTC.

V usage is TRBV11-3 and J usage is TRBJ1-1, with D possibly matching TRBD1 (5 bases). Germline V gene lookup returns CDR1 SGHNT and CDR2 YENEEA. This CDR3 has 17 residues. Trimming left V 0 bases short and J 1 base short, with 15 bases between. This CDR3 reads CASSLESMGRENTEAFF. CDR3 sequence (DNA): TGTGCCAGCAGCTTAGAATCAATGGGCAGGGAGAACACTGAAGCTTTCTTT.

This clone was seen only a few times. This chain joins TRBV30 and TRBJ1-1; D remains ambiguous. The ends were cut back, 7 bases at V and 3 bases at J, with 9 bases in the middle. The germline V gene encodes CDR1 GTSNPN and CDR2 SVGIG (reference sequence). This CDR3 comprises 11 residues. CDR3 sequence (DNA): TGTGCCTCGGAGGTGGACACTGAAGCTTTCTTT. This sequence encodes CASEVDTEAFF.

The chain is built from TRBV4-1 and TRBJ2-7; D ambiguous. Germline-derived CDR1 and CDR2 are MGHRA and YSYEKL. The CDR3 sequence is 14 residues long. V was trimmed by 1 base and J by 5 bases, leaving 12 bases between them. In DNA form, the CDR3 reads TGCGCCAGCAGCCAAGGGTCTCTTTCTGACGAGCAGTACTTC. Translating gives CASSQGSLSDEQYF.

This clone occurred once. The gene calls are TRBV28 and TRBJ1-4, with a weak D call TRBD1 (5 bases). V shed 9 bases and J shed 3 bases, with 14 bases lying between them. The CDR3 is 14 residues long. Germline V CDR1 and CDR2: MDHEN, SYDVKM. This CDR3 reads CASIHRDSNEKLFF. CDR3 DNA: TGTGCCAGTATTCACCGGGACTCTAATGAAAAACTGTTTTTT. Drawing the rest from reference TRBV28 and TRBJ1-4, the complete variable domain is DVKVTQSSRYLVKRTGEKVFLECVQDMDHENMFWYRQDPGLGLRLIYFSYDVKMKEKGDIPEGYSVSREKKERFSLILESASTNQTSMYLCASIHRDSNEKLFFGSGTQLSVL.

The V call is TRBV18, the J call TRBJ2-7; TRBD1 matches 7 bases. The germline V gene encodes CDR1 KGHSH and CDR2 LQKENI. The CDR3 is made up of 14 amino acids. V dropped 4 bases and J dropped 2; count of bases not matched to a gene: 5. CDR3 coding DNA: TGTGCCAGCTCACTTGGGACAGACACCTACGAGCAGTACTTC. As protein: CASSLGTDTYEQYF.

This clone was counted only a few times. The chain recombines TRBV14 with TRBJ1-1; 7 nucleotides align to TRBD1. The junction had 8 bases not matched to a gene; V was cut back by 0 bases and J by 10 bases. The CDR3 length is 14 residues. Germline CDR1 SGHDN, CDR2 FVKESK. The CDR3 DNA reads TGTGCCAGCAGCCAAGATCGGACAGGCTCGGGAGCTTTCTTT. It translates to CASSQDRTGSGAFF.

V is TRBV7-9 and J is TRBJ2-7, with 8 bases that match TRBD2. V shed 5 bases, J shed 3 bases, and the junction held 9 bases outside the gene matches. Looked up from germline, CDR1 is SEHNR and CDR2 is FQNEAQ (reference sequence). The CDR3 has 15 residues. The CDR3 DNA is TGTGCCAGCAGCCCTATGGAGCGGGGGAACTACGAGCAGTACTTC. It yields the protein CASSPMERGNYEQYF.

This clone was recorded a few times. This chain uses TRBV27 with TRBJ1-6; 10 bases agree with TRBD1. Germline V CDR1 and CDR2: MNHEY, SMNVEV (reference sequence). This CDR3 comprises 16 residues. The junction had 5 bases not matched to a gene; V was cut back by 3 bases and J by 6 bases. CDR3: CASSFLRDRGNSPLHF. The CDR3 DNA sequence: TGTGCCAGCAGTTTCCTCCGGGACAGGGGTAATTCACCCCTCCACTTT.

This clone has only one observation. A junction boundary mismatches the germline segment, possibly from a read error. This chain links TRBV28 with TRBJ2-7, with a tentative D call TRBD1 (6 bases). The CDR3 spans 10 residues. Per the germline V gene, CDR1 is MDHEN and CDR2 is SYDVKM. CDR3 region: CASGGTSSDF. The CDR3 DNA follows: TGTGCCAGCGGGGGCACATCTTCGGACTTT. Complete variable domain (other parts from reference TRBV28 and TRBJ2-7): DVKVTQSSRYLVKRTGEKVFLECVQDMDHENMFWYRQDPGLGLRLIYFSYDVKMKEKGDIPEGYSVSREKKERFSLILESASTNQTSMYLCASGGTSSDFGPGTRLTVT.

The V gene is TRBV5-1, the J gene TRBJ1-1; D unclear. Germline CDR1 reads SGHRS; CDR2 reads YFSETQ. Deletions cut 5 bases from V and 4 bases from J, with 12 bases between. The CDR3 sequence is 13 residues long. The CDR3, as DNA: TGCGCCAGCAGGTTCGACCAGGCCACTGAAGCTTTCTTT. As protein: CASRFDQATEAFF.

The J gene is TRBJ2-2, the V gene TRBV15; no clear D. Trimming cost V 3 bases and J 2 bases, with 10 bases left between them. This CDR3 is 15 amino acids long. Germline V gene sequence: CDR1 LNHNV, CDR2 YYDKDF (reference sequence). The CDR3, as DNA: TGTGCCACCAGCAGGGGTGGATCCAACACCGGGGAGCTGTTTTTT. It codes for CATSRGGSNTGELFF.

The chain combines TRBV5-6 with TRBJ2-5; D gene ambiguous. The CDR3 sequence is 13 residues long. Germline CDR1 SGHDT, CDR2 YYEEEE. Trimming left V 2 bases short and J 5 bases short, with 10 bases between. CDR3 in DNA: TGTGCCAGCAGCTTCTTGGGTTATGAGACCCAGTACTTC. This translates into CASSFLGYETQYF.

The chain uses TRBV5-1 and TRBJ2-7; the match to TRBD2 covers 7 bases. Germline V gives CDR1 SGHRS, CDR2 YFSETQ. With 0 bases clipped from V and 1 base from J, the junction kept 10 bases outside the gene matches. The CDR3 contains 17 residues. This CDR3 is CASSLAGDGGSSYEQYF. The CDR3 region has the DNA TGCGCCAGCAGCTTGGCCGGTGATGGCGGGAGTTCCTACGAGCAGTACTTC.

The chain has TRBV10-3 and TRBJ2-3; no firm D call. The V and J ends lost 10 bases and 0 bases respectively, with 11 bases between them. This CDR3 region has 13 residues. Looked up from germline, CDR1 is ENHRY and CDR2 is SYGVKD. The DNA for the CDR3 is TGTGCCAGCGTCACCTCTAGCACAGATACGCAGTATTTT. The encoded protein is CASVTSSTDTQYF.

The chain is built from TRBV2 and TRBJ2-1; D is undetermined. The CDR3 loop spans 14 amino acids. The germline V gene has CDR1 SNHLY and CDR2 FYNNEI. Between the trimmed V and J ends, which lost 4 bases and 0 bases, there was a span of 7 bases. In DNA form, the CDR3 reads TGTGCCAGCAGTGGGCTAACCTCCTACAATGAGCAGTTCTTC. Its translation: CASSGLTSYNEQFF.

CDR3: CAWSVLGFGGYTF. DNA for the CDR3: TGTGCCTGGAGTGTTCTGGGGTTTGGCGGCTACACCTTC. This chain joins TRBV30 and TRBJ1-2; no definite D call. The CDR3 is 13 amino acids. Germline-derived CDR1 and CDR2 are GTSNPN and SVGIG (reference sequence). V lost 0 bases to trimming and J lost 8 bases, with 13 bases between them. Looking up the rest from reference TRBV30 and TRBJ1-2 gives the full variable domain: SQTIHQWPATLVQPVGSPLSLECTVEGTSNPNLYWYRQAAGRGLQLLFYSVGIGQISSEVPQNLSASRPQDRQFILSSKKLLLSDSGFYLCAWSVLGFGGYTFGSGTRLTVV.

The V and J genes are TRBV6-5 and TRBJ2-3; 7 positions agree with TRBD2. V lost 6 bases and J lost 3; bases outside the gene matches: 6. Germline CDR1 and CDR2: MNHEY and SVGAGI. The length of the CDR3 is 14 residues. CDR3 protein: CASRGTSATDTQYF. The CDR3 bases are TGTGCCAGCAGGGGTACTAGCGCGACAGATACGCAGTATTTT.

The chain carries TRBV6-5 and TRBJ2-5; 12 nucleotides agree with TRBD2. CDR3 length: 13 amino acids. In germline, CDR1 is MNHEY, CDR2 SVGAGI. V gave up 6 bases and J gave up 4 bases; unmatched junction bases: 0. CDR3 bases: TGTGCCAGCAGACTAGCGGGAGGAGAGACCCAGTACTTC. Translating gives CASRLAGGETQYF.

This chain connects TRBV10-3 to TRBJ2-3; D may be TRBD1 (5 bases). Trimming pared 3 bases from V and 1 base from J, leaving 11 bases between. There are 15 residues in the CDR3. Germline V CDR1 and CDR2: ENHRY, SYGVKD. In DNA, the CDR3 is TGTGCCATCAGTGAACCCGTAGGGGGCACAGATACGCAGTATTTT. Protein: CAISEPVGGTDTQYF.

This chain connects TRBV7-2 to TRBJ2-7; 7 bases align to TRBD2. Per the germline V gene, CDR1 is SGHTA and CDR2 is FQGNSA. The CDR3 has 16 amino acids. Trimming cost V 5 bases and J 7 bases; bases outside gene matches: 17. CDR3 loop: CASSPHAPGVGGEQYF. The CDR3, as DNA: TGTGCCAGCAGCCCGCATGCCCCTGGGGTGGGGGGGGAGCAGTACTTC.

The V gene is TRBV19, the J gene TRBJ2-7, with 10 bases matching TRBD1. This CDR3 has 14 amino acids. CDR1 and CDR2 from the germline V gene are LNHDA and SQIVND (reference sequence). V lost 6 bases to trimming and J lost 1 base; unmatched junction nucleotides: 3. CDR3 region: CASRRDRGSYEQYF. In DNA form, the CDR3 reads TGTGCCAGTAGGCGGGACAGGGGTTCCTACGAGCAGTACTTC.

The rearrangement links TRBV27 to TRBJ1-2; TRBD1 is a possible D gene (5 bases). Germline V gives CDR1 MNHEY, CDR2 SMNVEV (reference sequence). Trimming removed 3 bases at V and 5 bases at J, with 16 bases between. CDR3 length equals 15 residues. The CDR3 DNA is TGTGCCAGCAGTTTTCAGCCCGGGACTGCTTATGGCTACACCTTC. It specifies CASSFQPGTAYGYTF.

On this clone itself: The same CDR3 is also encoded by other DNA sequences in this sample. V gene TRBV7-3 combines with J gene TRBJ1-2; D is uncertain. Trimming removed 5 bases at V and 5 bases at J, with 12 bases between. This CDR3 comprises 13 residues. The germline gives CDR1 SGHTA, CDR2 FQGTGA. CDR3 in amino acids: CASSPQEGYGYTF. In nucleotides, the CDR3 is TGTGCCAGCAGCCCCCAGGAGGGATATGGCTACACCTTC.

This sequence joins TRBV9 and TRBJ2-2, with D uncertain. This CDR3 contains 15 residues. The V end was cut by 0 bases, the J end by 4 bases, with 10 bases between. Germline V gives CDR1 SGDLS, CDR2 YYNGEE. The CDR3 DNA reads as TGTGCCAGCAGCGTAGAGGACCTACCCACCGGGGAGCTGTTTTTT. Protein: CASSVEDLPTGELFF.